The 14 T cell receptor beta chains listed next were all sequenced from one sample in a study of metastatic and nonmetastatic thyroid tumors. TCRdb recomputed clones from the PCR reads via MiXCR. This table has some 31,000 clones, around 7.4% appearing once. Thyroid surgery was performed in patients who had received no treatment beforehand. The material sequenced was blood. The source is a female donor with papillary thyroid cancer or a benign thyroid nodule (not recorded which). Some clones in this sample may be carry-over from other donors' samples.

Concerning this clone: An end of the junction differs from the germline gene, which may be a read error. The chain links TRBV3-1 to TRBJ2-5; 8 nucleotides line up with TRBD2. The CDR3 contains 16 residues. In germline, CDR1 is LGHDT, CDR2 YNNKEL (reference sequence). The CDR3 region has the DNA TGTGCCAGCGGCCAAGACTCGGGAGGGTACCAAGAGACCCAGTACTTC. Translated, it gives CASGQDSGGYQETQYF.

In this sample, this clone turned up many times. Other DNA sequences in this specimen translate into the identical CDR3. The genes are TRBV5-1 and TRBJ2-7, with unresolved D. CDR1 and CDR2 from the germline V gene are SGHRS and YFSETQ. V lost 0 bases and J lost 4, with 11 bases in between. The CDR3 totals 14 residues. The CDR3 sequence: CASSLVPNGYEQYF. The CDR3 DNA is TGCGCCAGCAGCTTGGTACCAAATGGATACGAGCAGTACTTC.

Many counts were recorded for this clone. The chain is built from TRBV5-1 and TRBJ2-1, with D perhaps TRBD1 (5 bases). Trimming stripped 3 bases from V and 8 bases from J, with 21 bases between. The CDR3 has 16 residues. In germline, CDR1 is SGHRS, CDR2 YFSETQ. DNA for the CDR3: TGCGCCAGCAGCTCCTGGGGCGCAGTCTCCGGCGATGAGCAGTTCTTC. It specifies CASSSWGAVSGDEQFF.

There are many counts of this clone. A clone one base away is much larger, so this may be a read error. The gene calls are TRBV27 and TRBJ2-7; 7 nucleotides line up with TRBD2. CDR3 length: 14 residues. The ends lost 8 bases at V and 4 bases at J; junction bases unmatched: 11. Per germline, CDR1 MNHEY and CDR2 SMNVEV (reference sequence). CDR3 DNA sequence: TGTGCCAGCCGTTGGGGGGGGGGGAAGTACGAGCAGTACTTC. This gives the protein CASRWGGGKYEQYF.

This clone was found many times. The chain uses TRBV28 and TRBJ1-1, with D tentatively TRBD1 (6 bases). Trimming cost V 5 bases and J 11 bases, with 18 bases left between them. This CDR3 is 13 amino acids long. CDR1 is MDHEN, CDR2 SYDVKM, per germline. CDR3 region: CASSTQGPRYAFF. The CDR3, as DNA: TGTGCCAGCAGTACTCAGGGGCCCCGGTATGCTTTCTTT.

This clone has a count of ten or more. V usage is TRBV18 and J usage is TRBJ2-7; 7 positions match TRBD1. This CDR3 comprises 14 residues. In germline, CDR1 is KGHSH, CDR2 LQKENI. The V segment lost 3 bases and the J segment 7 bases; nucleotides outside the gene matches: 9. For the CDR3, the DNA is TGTGCCAGCTCACCCGGGACAGTAGGACGTGAGCAGTACTTC. It encodes CASSPGTVGREQYF.

The CDR3 DNA sequence: TGCAGTGCCCTTTTCCGGGACTCCCCGATCTCAGGTACGCAGTATTTT. Encoded protein: CSALFRDSPISGTQYF. V and J are TRBV20-1 and TRBJ2-3; D possibly corresponds to TRBD2 (6 bases). There are 16 residues in the CDR3. Trimming took 6 bases from V and 8 from J, leaving 27 bases between them. Per the germline V gene, CDR1 is DFQATT and CDR2 is SNEGSKA (reference sequence).

This clone was seen ten or more times. The genes are TRBV6-1 and TRBJ1-2, with D perhaps TRBD1 (5 bases). Germline loops: CDR1 MNHNS, CDR2 SASEGT. The CDR3 covers 13 residues. The V and J ends lost 3 bases and 11 bases respectively, with 16 bases between them. The CDR3 here is CASSDVAGRRYTF. The CDR3 region has the DNA TGTGCCAGCAGTGACGTGGCAGGGAGAAGATACACCTTC.

This clone has a count of ten or more. V gene TRBV4-3 combines with J gene TRBJ1-4; D call uncertain. Germline loops: CDR1 LGHNA, CDR2 YSLEER. CDR3 length equals 15 residues. V was cut by 1 base and J by 0 bases, with 6 bases left in between. This chain's CDR3 is CASSQGVATNEKLFF. In DNA, the CDR3 is TGCGCCAGCAGCCAAGGGGTTGCAACTAATGAAAAACTGTTTTTT.

This clone was detected many times. The gene calls are TRBV6-2 or TRBV6-3 and TRBJ2-2; 15 bases fit TRBD2. J gave up 3 bases and V 6 bases, and 2 bases lay outside the gene matches. This CDR3 is built from 16 residues. The germline V gene encodes CDR1 MNHEY and CDR2 SVGEGT. The DNA for the CDR3 is TGTGCCAGCAGAGGACTAGCGGGGGGGGACACCGGGGAGCTGTTTTTT. Amino acid sequence: CASRGLAGGDTGELFF.

The table lists this clone with many counts. This chain's CDR3 is CASSRQPPTNYGYTF. In nucleotides, the CDR3 is TGTGCCAGCAGTCGCCAACCTCCAACTAACTATGGCTACACCTTC. V usage is TRBV12-3 or TRBV12-4 and J usage is TRBJ1-2; D gene unclear. V lost 5 bases, J lost 0 bases, and 13 bases lay in between. The CDR3 runs to 15 residues.

CDR3: CASSLALSAFF. DNA for the CDR3: TGTGCCAGCAGTTTAGCATTATCAGCTTTCTTT. This chain connects TRBV28 to TRBJ1-1; D gene uncertain. The V gene's germline CDR1 is MDHEN and CDR2 SYDVKM. The length of the CDR3 is 11 residues. The ends were cut back, 2 bases at V and 10 bases at J, with 8 bases in the middle.

This clone was seen many times. The chain combines TRBV4-3 with TRBJ2-2; D remains unclear. V was pared by 5 bases and J by 8 bases, with 18 bases between. The CDR3 is 15 residues long. Germline CDR1 LGHNA, CDR2 YSLEER. The CDR3 is CASSSGRYLTGELFF. CDR3 nucleotide sequence: TGCGCCAGCAGCTCCGGCAGATACTTAACGGGGGAGCTGTTTTTT.

At least ten counts were recorded for this clone. The chain uses TRBV30 and TRBJ2-3; 8 bases are shared with TRBD2. Germline V gene sequence: CDR1 GTSNPN, CDR2 SVGIG (reference sequence). The trim removed 5 bases at V and 0 bases at J, leaving 13 bases unmatched. CDR3 size: 17 residues. The CDR3 reads CAWSPLGASGSTDTQYF. DNA for the CDR3: TGTGCCTGGTCTCCTCTCGGGGCTAGCGGGAGCACAGATACGCAGTATTTT.